This T cell receptor beta chain was identified in a study of early stage breast cancer tumors. The V and J ends lost 7 bases and 0 bases, in that order; junction bases with no gene match: 9. Germline V lookup: CDR1 MNHNS, CDR2 SASEGT. The CDR3 has 15 residues. Repertoires were generated with immunoSEQ multiplex PCR, while TCRdb's copy carries only in-frame clones and drops some. The sample lists about 11,000 clones; over 70% were seen once. This clonotype originated in a person aged 65 to 85 with breast cancer. The sequenced sample consisted of breast tumor tissue. The chain has TRBV6-1 and TRBJ2-7; TRBD1 matches at 7 bases. In DNA form, the CDR3 reads TGTGCCAGCAACTCCCCAGGGGGTCTCTCCTACGAGCAGTACTTC. Its protein product is CASNSPGGLSYEQYF.